The present entry profiles one T cell receptor (beta chain) with its context. Its antigen has not been determined. Base qualities are not provided; no much larger clone lies one nucleotide away. The intended sense of this specimen's treatment or condition label: in vitro stimulation with specific CMV peptide epitopes to enrich CMV-specific T cells. The data belong to a study of T cell repertoires in cytomegalovirus infection (dated by TCRdb to the late 2010s). In the study overall: Alongside well-studied HLA-B-restricted epitopes, the peptide stimulations were aimed at recently identified HLA-C-restricted CMV epitopes, whose presentation resists viral immunomodulation. Donor HLA type was relevant to the analysis, as public TCR beta signatures indicated carriage of CMV infection together with the matching HLA type. What the work shows at the level of the full study, not this receptor alone: In both this cohort and an independent cohort of 350 to 400 donors, the cumulative frequency of public TCR beta family members distinguished carriers of CMV infection plus the relevant HLA type. In the ex vivo response, HLA-C-restricted CMV-specific TCR beta clonotypes were dominant, and in two of eight donors the single most frequent clonotype came from this HLA-C-restricted group.

Data came from an Illumina HiSeq 1500. TCRdb reprocessed the public reads (quality trimming at Q25 with fastp, clone calling with MiXCR) and kept in-frame beta chains. CDR3 protein duplicates are merged, each entry listing the most common genes and DNA. This sample is represented by about 310,000 distinct CDR3 sequences; around 25% of them were singletons. The ten largest clones add up to roughly 15% of the sample. From the cysteine up to the phenylalanine, the CDR3 has a length of 16 residues. Only the CDR3 region is kept as DNA, spanning 48 bases read in frame from base 1. V lost 2 bases and J lost 3 bases, and the count of bases not matched to a germline gene is 3. Looking up the germline V gene yields CDR1 MNHEY and CDR2 SVGAGI.

The material sequenced was cultured PBMCs, taken from culture after CMV antigen stimulation. The clonotype comes from a human donor in good health (CMV status not recorded). Some clones in this sample may be carry-over from other donors' samples. The chain employs TRBV6-5 and TRBJ2-1; 11 bases in the middle match TRBD2. The CDR3 reads as follows: CASSYQGLADYNEQFF. The nucleotides read TGTGCCAGCAGTTACCAGGGACTAGCGGACTACAATGAGCAGTTCTTC.